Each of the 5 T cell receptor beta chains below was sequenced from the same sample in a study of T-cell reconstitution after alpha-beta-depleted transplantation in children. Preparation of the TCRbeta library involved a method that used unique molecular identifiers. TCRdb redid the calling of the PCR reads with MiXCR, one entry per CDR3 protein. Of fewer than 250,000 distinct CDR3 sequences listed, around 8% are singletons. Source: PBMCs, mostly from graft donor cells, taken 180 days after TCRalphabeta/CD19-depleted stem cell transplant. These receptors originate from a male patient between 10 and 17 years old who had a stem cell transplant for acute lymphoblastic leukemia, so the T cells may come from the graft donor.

Here the CDR3 DNA reads TGTGCCAGTACCCCGGGGACAAGAGGGTTAGAGACCCAGTACTTC. Its translation: CASTPGTRGLETQYF. The V call is TRBV19, the J call TRBJ2-5, with D possibly matching TRBD1 (6 bases). The CDR3 has 15 amino acids. Looked up from germline, CDR1 is LNHDA and CDR2 is SQIVND (reference sequence). V shed 7 bases and J shed 4 bases, with 19 bases lying between them.

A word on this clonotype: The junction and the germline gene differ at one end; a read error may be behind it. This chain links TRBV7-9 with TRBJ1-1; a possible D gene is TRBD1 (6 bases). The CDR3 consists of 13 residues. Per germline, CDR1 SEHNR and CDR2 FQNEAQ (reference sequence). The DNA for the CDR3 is TGTGCCTCCCGGGGGCATATGAACTCTGAACCTTTCTTT. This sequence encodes CASRGHMNSEPFF. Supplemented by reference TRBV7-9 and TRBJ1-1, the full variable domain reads DTGVSQNPRHKITKRGQNVTFRCDPISEHNRLYWYRQTLGQGPEFLTYFQNEAQLEKSRLLSDRFSAERPKGSFSTLEIQRTEQGDSAMYLCASRGHMNSEPFFGQGTRLTVV.

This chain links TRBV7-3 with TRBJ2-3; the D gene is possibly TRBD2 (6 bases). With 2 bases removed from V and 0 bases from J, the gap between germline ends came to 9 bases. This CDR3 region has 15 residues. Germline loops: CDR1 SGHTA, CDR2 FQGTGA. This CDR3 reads CASSLVAVSTDTQYF. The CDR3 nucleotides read TGTGCCAGCAGCTTAGTAGCGGTGAGCACAGATACGCAGTATTTT.

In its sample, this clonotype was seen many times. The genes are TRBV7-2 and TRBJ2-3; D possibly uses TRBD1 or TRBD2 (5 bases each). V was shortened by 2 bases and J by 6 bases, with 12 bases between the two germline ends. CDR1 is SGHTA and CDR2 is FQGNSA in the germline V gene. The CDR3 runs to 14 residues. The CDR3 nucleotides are TGTGCCAGCAGCTTAAATAGAGGGGTGGATACGCAGTATTTT. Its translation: CASSLNRGVDTQYF.

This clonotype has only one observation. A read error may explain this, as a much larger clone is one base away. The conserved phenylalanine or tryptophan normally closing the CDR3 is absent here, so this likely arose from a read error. Here the CDR3 reads CASSPGREQFC. The DNA for the CDR3 is TGTGCCAGCAGCCCTGGTCGTGAGCAGTTCTGC. The V gene is TRBV4-2, the J gene TRBJ2-1; D remains unclear. The CDR3 sequence is 11 residues long. V dropped 4 bases and J dropped 9 bases, with 7 bases sitting between them. Germline-derived CDR1 and CDR2 are LGHNA and YNFKEQ.